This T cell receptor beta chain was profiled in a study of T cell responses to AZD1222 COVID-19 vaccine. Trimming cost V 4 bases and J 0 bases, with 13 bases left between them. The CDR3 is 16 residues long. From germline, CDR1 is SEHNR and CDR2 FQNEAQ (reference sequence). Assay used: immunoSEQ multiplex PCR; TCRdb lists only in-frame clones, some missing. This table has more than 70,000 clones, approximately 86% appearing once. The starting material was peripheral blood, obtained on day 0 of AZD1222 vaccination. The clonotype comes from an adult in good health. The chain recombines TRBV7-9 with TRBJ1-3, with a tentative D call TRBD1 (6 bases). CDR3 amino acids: CASSSRQGLSGNTIYF. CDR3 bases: TGTGCCAGCAGCTCCCGGCAGGGGCTCTCTGGAAACACCATATATTTT.